The sequence of this T cell receptor (beta chain) was determined in a study of tumor and adjacent non-tumor tissue in lung cancer. Points from the study as a whole: Tumor repertoires had a smaller top 100 clone share than normal lung. Significantly higher TCR diversity was found in tumor than normal lung.

As concerns this clonotype: As yet, its antigen is unknown.

Germline CDR1 is SGHAT and CDR2 is FQNNGV. There are 15 residues in the CDR3. Trimming cost V 3 bases and J 7 bases; bases outside gene matches: 7. The template was RNA from unsorted bulk tissue. TCRbeta libraries were built with three rounds of nested PCR, modified from ARM-PCR. TCRdb re-analysed the multiplex PCR reads in MiXCR, keeping a single row per CDR3 protein. The table lists roughly 93,000 distinct CDR3 sequences, around 64% of them singletons. The TCR comes from a man in his sixties with non-small cell lung cancer. The chain is built from TRBV11-2 and TRBJ1-4; TRBD1 agrees at 8 bases. The sample taken for sequencing was lung tumor tissue. CDR3 region: CASSLRTGWGEKLFF. CDR3 in DNA: TGTGCCAGCAGCTTGAGGACAGGGTGGGGTGAAAAACTGTTTTTT.